This TCR beta chain was identified during a study of T cell responses to AZD1222 COVID-19 vaccine. Study in general: Pooled samples include second doses given at about 4 or 12 weeks. Overall study results and limits: Unmutated variant regions are reportedly the target of nearly half of TCRs that are spike-specific. Donors were chiefly white British, with a greater number of females, and clonal diversity was perhaps underestimated.

As to this clone: What it recognizes is unknown.

Trimming left V 4 bases short and J 7 bases short, with 20 bases between. Germline-derived CDR1 and CDR2 are MGHRA and YSYEKL. The CDR3 sequence is 16 residues long. Sequencing used immunoSEQ multiplex PCR; TCRdb keeps in-frame clones, though not all of them. The sample lists about 110,000 clones, approximately 84% occurring once. This specimen consisted of peripheral blood, obtained on day 0 of AZD1222 vaccination. This sequence joins TRBV4-1 and TRBJ1-3; TRBD1 is a possible D gene (6 bases). The receptor comes from an adult in good health. The CDR3 DNA sequence: TGCGCCAGCAGCCGCTTAGCTTGGGCAGGGGATAACACCATATATTTT. It is translated as CASSRLAWAGDNTIYF.